The entry that follows covers one T cell receptor (beta chain) sequence. The data derive from a study of PD-1 blockade in mismatch repair-deficient tumors. Profiled with immunoSEQ multiplex PCR; TCRdb holds only in-frame clones, not every one. The sample records some 66,000 clones, 88% being singletons. The CDR3 contains 12 residues. CDR1 is SNHLY and CDR2 is FYNNEI in the germline V gene. Trimming removed 11 bases at V and 4 bases at J, with 14 bases between. The specimen was peripheral blood, collected 52 weeks after starting pembrolizumab. The chain is built from TRBV2 and TRBJ2-5; D gene ambiguous. This TCR came from an adult with mismatch repair-deficient cancer. DNA of the CDR3: TGTGCCGGGAATGCACCGGGAGAGACCCAGTACTTC. Amino acid sequence: CAGNAPGETQYF.